This TCR beta chain was observed in a study of cytomegalovirus exposure and HLA in healthy donors. Study outcomes and limitations: Donor immune exposure was known only as CMV serostatus. At a 0.05 false discovery rate, a later analysis found 15,000 to 20,000 TCR beta sequences to be associated with HLA alleles.

Germline CDR1 and CDR2: ENHRY and SYGVKD. The CDR3 sequence is 13 residues long. The ends lost 8 bases at V and 5 bases at J; junction bases unmatched: 3. PCR was performed using 60 Vbeta and 13 Jbeta primers. Profiling relied on immunoSEQ multiplex PCR, and the TCRdb table lists in-frame clones only, not all of them. The sample holds some 190,000 clones, roughly 80% seen once. This clone came up many times. The target antigen is unknown. Sequencing was performed on PBMCs. The V and J genes are TRBV10-3 and TRBJ1-5; 10 positions agree with TRBD1. The sequence was collected from a male donor in good health and CMV-seronegative. Written as DNA, the CDR3 is TGTGCCATCGGGACAGGGGCGGATCAGCCCCAGCATTTT. Its translation: CAIGTGADQPQHF.